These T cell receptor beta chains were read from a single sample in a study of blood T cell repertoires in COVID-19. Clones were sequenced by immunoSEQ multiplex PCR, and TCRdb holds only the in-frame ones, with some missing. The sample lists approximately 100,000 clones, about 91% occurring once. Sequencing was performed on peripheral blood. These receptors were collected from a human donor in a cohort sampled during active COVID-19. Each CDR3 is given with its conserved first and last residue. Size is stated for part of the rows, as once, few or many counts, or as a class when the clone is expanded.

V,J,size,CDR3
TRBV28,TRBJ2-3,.,CASKEQGLRDTQYF
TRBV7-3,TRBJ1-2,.,CASSEQPFYGYTF
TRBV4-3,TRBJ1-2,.,CASSQDRGLSYGYTF
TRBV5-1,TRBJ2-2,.,CASSLRLAGNTGELFF
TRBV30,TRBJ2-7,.,CAWSAGTSHEQYF
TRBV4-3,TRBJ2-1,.,CASSQDRRLSGSRDEQFF
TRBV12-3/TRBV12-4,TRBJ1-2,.,CASRAGWGYGYTF
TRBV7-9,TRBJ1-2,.,CASSLTGDGYTF
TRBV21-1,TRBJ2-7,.,CASPGTGYPLSLYEQYF
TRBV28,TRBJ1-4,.,CASSMGTVNEKLFF
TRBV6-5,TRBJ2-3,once,CASSYAGGLDTQYF